This passage covers 23 T cell receptor beta chains from one sample sequenced in a study of vaccination and CD4 T cells after COVID-19. These receptors' targets are unknown. Treatment denoted: approximately nine-day PBMC culture with coronavirus spike peptide pools or control peptides (ViraFEST assay). Sequencing of cultured CD4+ T cell DNA used the Oncomine TCR Beta short-read assay. TCRdb reanalysed the PCR reads using MiXCR and keeps one entry per CDR3 protein. This table has under 20,000 distinct CDR3 sequences, 56% appearing once. The source material was CD4+ T cells from blood, cultured in vitro. Receptors originate from a human donor who had recovered from COVID-19.

In its sample, this clonotype was seen a few times. The chain carries TRBV24-1 and TRBJ2-3; D call uncertain. The CDR3 extends over 13 amino acids. The V gene lost 4 bases and the J gene lost 4 bases, with 8 bases spanning the gap. In germline, CDR1 is KGHDR, CDR2 SFDVKD. CDR3 region: CATSENIPDTQYF. Here the CDR3 DNA reads TGTGCCACCAGTGAGAATATCCCAGATACGCAGTATTTT.

This clonotype was counted only a few times. CDR3 in amino acids: CSARDSRGGYTEAFF. CDR3 DNA: TGCAGTGCTAGAGATTCGCGGGGGGGGTACACTGAAGCTTTCTTT. The chain links TRBV20-1 to TRBJ1-1; a weak D match, TRBD1 (5 bases). Trimming stripped 0 bases from V and 3 bases from J, with 14 bases between. The CDR3 runs 15 residues. CDR1 and CDR2 (germline): DFQATT, SNEGSKA (reference sequence).

The J gene is TRBJ2-3, the V gene TRBV10-3; a possible D gene is TRBD2 (6 bases). Germline CDR1 ENHRY, CDR2 SYGVKD. V shed 3 bases and J shed 5 bases, with 15 bases lying between them. The CDR3 spans 15 residues. CDR3 protein: CAISDSGGTGDTQYF. CDR3 nucleotides: TGTGCCATCAGTGATTCCGGCGGGACGGGAGATACGCAGTATTTT.

This clonotype has more than one count but fewer than ten. The J gene is TRBJ1-2, the V gene TRBV20-1; D unclear. Trimming cost V 6 bases and J 4 bases, with 27 bases left between them. This CDR3 has 17 amino acids. Germline V lookup: CDR1 DFQATT, CDR2 SNEGSKA (reference sequence). CDR3 coding DNA: TGCAGTGCGGCTGATAGGAGTGGCCCACCGGGAAGCTATGGCTACACCTTC. Translation gives CSAADRSGPPGSYGYTF.

The table lists this clonotype with a few counts. The chain links TRBV7-6 to TRBJ1-1, with D unclear. The CDR3 is 15 residues long. Trimming shortened V by 2 bases and J by 2 bases, and 12 bases separated the two germline ends. Germline V gene lookup returns CDR1 SGHVS and CDR2 FNYEAQ. The CDR3 region is CASSLKLAVNTEAFF. In DNA form, the CDR3 reads TGTGCCAGCAGCTTAAAGCTGGCGGTAAACACTGAAGCTTTCTTT.

This rearrangement joins TRBV11-2 to TRBJ2-1; TRBD2 agrees at 11 bases. The junction had 3 bases not matched to a gene; V was cut back by 1 base and J by 10 bases. This CDR3 is built from 14 residues. Germline assignment: CDR1 SGHAT and CDR2 FQNNGV. The CDR3 reads CASSLGTSGLEQFF. CDR3 nucleotide sequence: TGTGCCAGCAGCTTAGGGACTAGCGGGCTAGAGCAGTTCTTC.

This clonotype was detected a few times. The chain carries TRBV19 and TRBJ1-5, with D uncertain. CDR1 is LNHDA, CDR2 SQIVND, per germline (reference sequence). The CDR3 is made up of 12 amino acids. Between the trimmed V and J ends, which lost 4 bases and 7 bases, there was a span of 8 bases. The CDR3 nucleotides read TGTGCCAGTAGTACAGTCCGGCAGCCCCAGCATTTT. Protein product: CASSTVRQPQHF.

The chain combines TRBV6-1 with TRBJ2-7; D possibly matches TRBD1 or TRBD2 (5 bases each). The V end lost 5 bases, the J end lost 3 bases, and 11 bases lay between the germline ends. There are 13 residues in the CDR3. Germline-derived CDR1 and CDR2 are MNHNS and SASEGT. The DNA for the CDR3 is TGTGCCAGCAGTAGGGACGGAGGCTACGAGCAGTACTTC. It codes for CASSRDGGYEQYF.

This sequence joins TRBV15 and TRBJ2-6; D uncertain. CDR3 length equals 15 residues. The germline V and J ends were trimmed by 2 bases and 2 bases, with 7 bases remaining between them. Germline CDR1 and CDR2: LNHNV and YYDKDF (reference sequence). This CDR3 is CATSRRAAGANVLTF. The DNA of the CDR3 is TGTGCCACCAGCAGAAGGGCGGCTGGGGCCAACGTCCTGACTTTC.

This chain links TRBV6-1 with TRBJ2-3; TRBD1 matches 8 bases. Germline V gene sequence: CDR1 MNHNS, CDR2 SASEGT. The ends lost 7 bases at V and 2 bases at J; junction bases unmatched: 5. This CDR3 contains 14 residues. The CDR3 DNA is TGTGCCAGCAACGGACAGGGATACACAGATACGCAGTATTTT. Amino acid sequence: CASNGQGYTDTQYF.

This clonotype was counted between two and nine times. The chain recombines TRBV4-1 with TRBJ1-5; D not certain. V was shortened by 0 bases and J by 4 bases, with 10 bases between the two germline ends. The CDR3 extends over 15 amino acids. Germline CDR1 reads MGHRA; CDR2 reads YSYEKL. Here the CDR3 reads CASSQEGSTNQPQHF. The CDR3 DNA follows: TGCGCCAGCAGCCAAGAGGGCAGTACTAATCAGCCCCAGCATTTT.

V usage is TRBV19 and J usage is TRBJ2-7; 11 nucleotides line up with TRBD1. CDR3 length equals 15 residues. Trimming took 5 bases from V and 0 from J; bases not matched to a gene: 3. The germline gives CDR1 LNHDA, CDR2 SQIVND (reference sequence). In nucleotides, the CDR3 is TGTGCCAGTAGTGTCGGGACAGGGGGCTCCTACGAGCAGTACTTC. It is translated as CASSVGTGGSYEQYF. Variable domain in full (rest from reference TRBV19 and TRBJ2-7): DGGITQSPKYLFRKEGQNVTLSCEQNLNHDAMYWYRQDPGQGLRLIYYSQIVNDFQKGDIAEGYSVSREKKESFPLTVTSAQKNPTAFYLCASSVGTGGSYEQYFGPGTRLTVT.

A few counts support this clonotype. This chain joins TRBV28 and TRBJ1-6; the match to TRBD1 covers 7 bases. J gave up 9 bases and V 3 bases, and 5 bases lay outside the gene matches. Per the germline V gene, CDR1 is MDHEN and CDR2 is SYDVKM. This CDR3 comprises 14 residues. In DNA form, the CDR3 reads TGTGCCAGCAGTTTCTACAGGGGTGCTTCACCCCTCCACTTT. Translated, it gives CASSFYRGASPLHF.

The chain carries TRBV12-3 or TRBV12-4 and TRBJ1-1; D might be TRBD1 (6 bases). The germline V and J ends were trimmed by 2 bases and 0 bases, with 10 bases remaining between them. CDR3 size: 15 residues. CDR3 residues: CASSLRGIMNTEAFF. The CDR3, as DNA: TGTGCCAGCAGTTTAAGGGGGATAATGAACACTGAAGCTTTCTTT.

This clonotype was recorded only once. Germline is not matched at one junction end, which may reflect a read error. The CDR3 nucleotides read TGTGCCGGCAGATTCTGGGGGGCCAATCAGCCCCAGCATTTT. It specifies CAGRFWGANQPQHF. The chain recombines TRBV27 with TRBJ1-5, with D possibly matching TRBD1 (6 bases). CDR1 MNHEY and CDR2 SMNVEV come from the germline V gene (reference sequence). The CDR3 consists of 14 residues.

The sample holds a few counts of this clonotype. The V and J genes are TRBV12-3 or TRBV12-4 and TRBJ1-2; D gene ambiguous. Trimming removed 1 base from V and 5 bases from J, with 11 bases in between. The CDR3 is 14 amino acids. CDR3 bases: TGTGCCAGCAGTTTAGGGCAGGCTGGGTATGGCTACACCTTC. Its protein product is CASSLGQAGYGYTF.

The rearrangement links TRBV28 to TRBJ2-1; 7 bases map to TRBD2. Germline V gene data show CDR1 as MDHEN and CDR2 as SYDVKM. Losses at the gene ends were 11 bases for V and 2 bases for J; bases not matched to a gene: 9. This CDR3 is built from 14 residues. This CDR3 is CALQAGTTYNEQFF. In nucleotides, the CDR3 is TGTGCCCTCCAAGCGGGGACTACCTACAATGAGCAGTTCTTC.

This clonotype was counted between two and nine times. V is TRBV6-2 or TRBV6-3 and J is TRBJ2-5; D possibly corresponds to TRBD2 (6 bases). CDR1 is MNHEY and CDR2 is SVGEGT in the germline V gene. This CDR3 is 16 amino acids long. V lost 6 bases to trimming and J lost 1 base, with 18 bases between them. Here the CDR3 reads CASSPVVAEPQETQYF. CDR3 nucleotide sequence: TGTGCCAGCAGCCCCGTGGTAGCGGAACCCCAAGAGACCCAGTACTTC.

The chain combines TRBV20-1 with TRBJ1-5, with 9 bases identical to TRBD1. This CDR3 comprises 12 residues. V gave up 6 bases and J gave up 8 bases; unmatched junction bases: 5. CDR1 and CDR2 (germline): DFQATT, SNEGSKA (reference sequence). CDR3 in DNA: TGCAGTGCCGGGACAGGGAACAAGCCCCAGCATTTT. Protein sequence: CSAGTGNKPQHF.

In its sample, this clonotype was seen once. This chain connects TRBV2 to TRBJ1-6, with TRBD1 as a possible D gene (5 bases). The CDR3 runs to 15 residues. V shed 6 bases and J shed 6 bases, with 15 bases lying between them. CDR1 SNHLY and CDR2 FYNNEI come from the germline V gene. The CDR3 DNA follows: TGTGCCAGCAGCCCCCCAACAGGACCTAATTCACCCCTCCACTTT. Protein: CASSPPTGPNSPLHF.

This clonotype turned up a few times. J is TRBJ1-5 and V is TRBV19; TRBD1 is a possible D gene (5 bases). The CDR3 has 14 amino acids. Germline values: CDR1 LNHDA, CDR2 SQIVND (reference sequence). V lost 5 bases, J lost 9 bases, and 17 bases lay in between. CDR3 sequence: CASSPRTPPGPQHF. The CDR3 DNA follows: TGTGCCAGTAGTCCACGGACACCCCCAGGGCCCCAGCATTTT.

This rearrangement joins TRBV7-9 to TRBJ1-1, with a possible D match to TRBD1 (5 bases). Trimming took 1 base from V and 1 from J, leaving 7 bases between them. The CDR3 runs 14 residues. CDR1 and CDR2 from the germline V gene are SEHNR and FQNEAQ (reference sequence). CDR3 loop: CASSLGQWNTEAFF. CDR3 nucleotides: TGTGCCAGCAGCTTAGGACAGTGGAACACTGAAGCTTTCTTT.

This clonotype appeared once. The V call is TRBV19, the J call TRBJ2-4; 7 nucleotides match TRBD1. This CDR3 has 12 amino acids. V lost 6 bases to trimming and J lost 7 bases; unmatched junction nucleotides: 3. The germline V gene encodes CDR1 LNHDA and CDR2 SQIVND (reference sequence). The DNA for the CDR3 is TGTGCCAGTAGCGGCAGGGGGAACATTCAGTACTTC. It is translated as CASSGRGNIQYF. The variable domain in full, completed from reference TRBV19 and TRBJ2-4, reads DGGITQSPKYLFRKEGQNVTLSCEQNLNHDAMYWYRQDPGQGLRLIYYSQIVNDFQKGDIAEGYSVSREKKESFPLTVTSAQKNPTAFYLCASSGRGNIQYFGAGTRLSVL.